This TCR beta chain stems from a study of blood T cell repertoires in COVID-19. The overall study: The cDNA or gDNA used as material had been derived from T cells, B-cell-depleted T cells, or PBMCs.

Only in-frame clones appear in the TCRdb table, and some are missing; sequencing was by immunoSEQ multiplex PCR. The sample carries under 250,000 clones, 70% to 85% recorded once. Between the trimmed V and J ends, which lost 4 bases and 0 bases, there was a span of 10 bases. The CDR3 has 14 amino acids. CDR1 and CDR2 from the germline V gene are SQVTM and ANQGSEA. This clone was observed once. The clonotype was recovered from an elderly man with acute or convalescent COVID-19. V and J are TRBV29-1 and TRBJ2-1; no clear D. The sample consisted of peripheral blood. For the CDR3, the DNA is TGCAGCGTTGTCAGAAGGAGCTCCTACAATGAGCAGTTCTTC. Translated: CSVVRRSSYNEQFF.